These T cell receptor beta chains were read from a single sample in a study of sequential checkpoint blockade in melanoma. Measured with immunoSEQ multiplex PCR; TCRdb has only the in-frame clones, and not every one. Among 31,000 or so clones listed, 70% to 90% were seen once. The sequenced sample was CD8+ T cells sorted from blood (inferred from file names), obtained from a patient given nivolumab and ipilimumab in sequence. The receptors were gathered from a human donor with melanoma. CDR3s include the opening cysteine and the closing phenylalanine or tryptophan. D genes are given only for firm matches. Size is omitted from some rows. Given values are once, few, many or a class for expanded clones.

D gene | clone size | J gene | CDR3 length | V gene | CDR3 DNA | CDR3 protein
- | - | TRBJ2-1 | 13 | TRBV19 | TGTGCCAGTAGTATCCAAGGACGCAGGGCTGTGTTCTTC | CASSIQGRRAVFF
- | - | TRBJ2-2 | 16 | TRBV7-9 | TGTGCCAGCAGCTTGGCCGGGACACTGAACACCGGGGAGCTGTTTTTT | CASSLAGTLNTGELFF
- | - | TRBJ1-1 | 13 | TRBV30 | TGTGCCTGGAGTGTAGCCGTGAACACTGAAGCTTTCTTT | CAWSVAVNTEAFF
TRBD2 | - | TRBJ2-7 | 15 | TRBV13 | TGTGCCAGCAGCCCTCCTAGCGGGGTGGAAGACGAGCAGTACTTC | CASSPPSGVEDEQYF
TRBD1 | once | TRBJ1-6 | 15 | TRBV4-1 | TGCGCCAGCAGCCAAGCAGGACAGGGACGATCACCCCTCCACTTT | CASSQAGQGRSPLHF
- | - | TRBJ1-1 | 13 | TRBV19 | TGTGCCAGTAGTATAGTCGCGGGCAGCGAAGCTTTCTTT | CASSIVAGSEAFF
TRBD2 | - | TRBJ2-7 | 15 | TRBV4-3 | TGCGCCAGCAGCTACCTAGCGGGAGGGAGCTACGAGCAGTACTTC | CASSYLAGGSYEQYF
- | - | TRBJ2-3 | 15 | TRBV4-3 | TGCGCCAGCAGCCGGATGTGGGGGGACACAGATACGCAGTATTTT | CASSRMWGDTDTQYF
- | - | TRBJ1-4 | 14 | TRBV27 | TGTGCCAGCAGTTACACAGGGACGAGTGAAAAACTGTTTTTT | CASSYTGTSEKLFF
TRBD1 | once | TRBJ1-1 | 19 | TRBV29-1 | TGCAGCGTTGACGCCCTCAAAATCCGGGACAGTTTCATGAACACTGAAGCTTTCTTT | CSVDALKIRDSFMNTEAFF
TRBD1 | - | TRBJ1-2 | 14 | TRBV6-5 | TGTGCCAGCGCAAAGACAGGGGGGGACTATGGCTACACCTTC | CASAKTGGDYGYTF